A single sample gave rise to the 7 T cell receptor beta chains below, sequenced in a study of cytomegalovirus exposure and HLA in healthy donors. The PCR made use of 60 Vbeta and 13 Jbeta primers. Sequencing used immunoSEQ multiplex PCR; TCRdb keeps in-frame clones, though not all of them. This sample has some 150,000 clones, with approximately 84% found just once. Specimen: PBMCs. The receptors here all came from a woman aged 40-49 years in good health and CMV-seronegative.

The V and J genes are TRBV30 and TRBJ2-7, with 10 bases lining up with TRBD2. CDR3 size: 19 residues. Looked up from germline, CDR1 is GTSNPN and CDR2 is SVGIG (reference sequence). J gave up 0 bases and V 6 bases, and 20 bases lay outside the gene matches. In DNA form, the CDR3 reads TGTGCCTGTACATCGTCCGGACTAGCGGCCAAATCGATCTCCTACGAGCAGTACTTC. The encoded protein is CACTSSGLAAKSISYEQYF.

This clone was seen a handful of times. The rearrangement joins TRBV19 to TRBJ1-1, with a weak D call TRBD1 (6 bases). V lost 10 bases, J lost 1 base, and 10 bases lay in between. CDR3 length: 12 amino acids. The germline CDR1 and CDR2 sequences are LNHDA and SQIVND (reference sequence). The CDR3 loop reads CATSDRNTEAFF. CDR3 nucleotides: TGTGCCACCTCGGACAGGAACACTGAAGCTTTCTTT.

The table lists this clone with a few counts. The chain is built from TRBV6-1 and TRBJ1-4; D possibly corresponds to TRBD1 (6 bases). V was shortened by 3 bases and J by 4 bases, with 12 bases between the two germline ends. The CDR3 spans 15 residues. CDR1 is MNHNS, CDR2 SASEGT, per germline. CDR3 region: CASSEGLQGNEKLFF. CDR3 nucleotide sequence: TGTGCCAGCAGTGAGGGCTTACAGGGTAATGAAAAACTGTTTTTT.

The chain recombines TRBV5-1 with TRBJ2-5, with D possibly TRBD2 on 5 matching bases. TRBJ2-7 explains the end of the DNA better; the J call may be wrong. The germline CDR1 and CDR2 sequences are SGHRS and YFSETQ. The CDR3 sequence is 13 residues long. The CDR3 coding sequence is TGCGCCAGCAGAACGGGATCCTCCTACGAGCAGTACTTC. Its translation: CASRTGSSYEQYF.

The chain recombines TRBV28 with TRBJ2-7; 7 bases align to TRBD1. The CDR3 is 14 residues long. Germline CDR1 reads MDHEN; CDR2 reads SYDVKM. The J segment lost 4 bases and the V segment lost 5 bases, leaving 8 bases of the junction unmatched. Here the CDR3 reads CASSVGQVPYEQYF. CDR3 DNA: TGTGCCAGCAGTGTAGGACAGGTGCCTTACGAGCAGTACTTC. The complete variable domain, with remaining parts taken from reference TRBV28 and TRBJ2-7, reads DVKVTQSSRYLVKRTGEKVFLECVQDMDHENMFWYRQDPGLGLRLIYFSYDVKMKEKGDIPEGYSVSREKKERFSLILESASTNQTSMYLCASSVGQVPYEQYFGPGTRLTVT.

The chain combines TRBV15 with TRBJ1-5; unclear D gene. The CDR3 length is 15 residues. The germline CDR1 and CDR2 sequences are LNHNV and YYDKDF (reference sequence). V was cut by 5 bases and J by 3 bases, with 14 bases left in between. The CDR3 spells CATSPIATTNQPQHF. DNA of the CDR3: TGTGCCACCAGCCCGATTGCCACTACCAATCAGCCCCAGCATTTT.

The rearrangement uses TRBV7-2 and TRBJ2-3; a possible D gene is TRBD1 (6 bases). The germline gives CDR1 SGHTA, CDR2 FQGNSA. This CDR3 region has 12 residues. Trimming took 6 bases from V and 8 from J, leaving 12 bases between them. The CDR3 is CASSSNRATQYF. DNA of the CDR3: TGTGCCAGCAGTTCAAACAGGGCTACGCAGTATTTT.